Described below is a single T cell receptor beta chain sequence and its context. Its antigen is not identified. This sample was included in a study of blood T cells in healthy people across ages. Study results and caveats: Greater diversity and more naive CD4+ cells were seen in long-lived donors than in aged donors. Diversity estimates drawn from one million T cells were deemed underestimates. TCR beta diversity was tightly associated with the proportion of naive T cells.

There are 16 residues in the CDR3. J gave up 2 bases and V 6 bases, and 7 bases lay outside the gene matches. Per germline, CDR1 MNHNS and CDR2 SASEGT. PCR was performed a second time for about 7 to 11 cycles using a sample-barcoded 5' primer and a J-beta primer mix. MiXCR was run by TCRdb on the 5' RACE reads, yielding one entry per CDR3 protein. The sample shows about 780,000 distinct CDR3 sequences, roughly 25% of them seen only once. The same data also went into a second study, on T cells of mothers and their children. From that report: The second PCR used the M1S primer, and this primer added sample barcodes and 2-4 random nucleotides.

The clonotype originates from a boy younger than 18 in good health. The chain recombines TRBV6-1 with TRBJ2-4; 10 bases align to TRBD1. Sequencing was performed on blood. CDR3 bases: TGTGCCAGCAGACCCAGACAGGGGGCGACCAAAAACATTCAGTACTTC. As protein: CASRPRQGATKNIQYF.